The subject of this entry is one TCR beta chain. The data are from a study of blood T cell repertoires in COVID-19. Looking at the study overall: Sites in the United States, Italy and Spain provided acute and convalescent COVID-19 samples. T cells, B-cell-depleted T cells, or PBMCs provided the cDNA or gDNA that served as material.

In the source study's methods: How many nucleated cells were present was estimated from reference gene primer amplification. The repertoire was sequenced with immunoSEQ multiplex PCR; TCRdb's copy has only in-frame clones and lacks some. The DNA gave D and trimming, while V, J and clone size come from that table. Here the sample spans nearly 80,000 clones, around 90% being singletons. This clonotype originated in an elderly woman with acute or convalescent COVID-19. The sample comprised peripheral blood.

CDR3 bases: TGTGCCAGCAGTGAGGGACAGGGGGCTGGCTACACCTTC. Translating gives CASSEGQGAGYTF. This chain connects TRBV12-3 or TRBV12-4 to TRBJ1-2; 12 nucleotides align to TRBD1. This CDR3 has 13 amino acids. The trim removed 5 bases at V and 7 bases at J, leaving 2 bases unmatched.